Listed here are 15 T cell receptor beta chains from one sample, sequenced in a study of shared clonotypes between healthy human individuals. The data were produced by immunoSEQ multiplex PCR, yet TCRdb's version contains in-frame clones alone and is incomplete. Of some 2.3 million clones detected, over 85% appear once; the ten largest clones hold about 0.41%. Source material: naive CD4+ T cells from PBMCs. Subset reported: CD45RA+ positively selected. The receptors were sampled from a man aged 18 to 35 in good health. Some clones in this sample may be carry-over from other donors' samples.

The chain carries TRBV6-1 and TRBJ2-5, with no clear D. Germline V lookup: CDR1 MNHNS, CDR2 SASEGT. CDR3 size: 13 residues. V gave up 6 bases and J gave up 2 bases, with 10 bases separating them. The CDR3 nucleotides are TGTGCCAGCAGCCCAATGGTGCAAGAGACCCAGTACTTC. It translates to CASSPMVQETQYF.

CDR3 residues: CASSHFSDSYEQYF. CDR3 in DNA: TGTGCCAGTAGTCATTTTTCGGACTCCTACGAGCAGTACTTC. The J gene is TRBJ2-7, the V gene TRBV19; no definite D call. The germline gives CDR1 LNHDA, CDR2 SQIVND (reference sequence). Trimming cost V 5 bases and J 0 bases, with 11 bases left between them. The CDR3 consists of 14 residues.

The rearrangement uses TRBV5-1 and TRBJ2-3, with 10 bases aligning to TRBD2. CDR1 SGHRS and CDR2 YFSETQ come from the germline V gene. The length of the CDR3 is 18 residues. With V trimmed by 0 bases and J by 3 bases, 10 bases remained unmatched. CDR3 amino acids: CASSLGLAGAFGTDTQYF. In DNA, the CDR3 is TGCGCCAGCAGCTTGGGCCTAGCGGGAGCGTTCGGGACAGATACGCAGTATTTT.

This sequence joins TRBV12-1 and TRBJ2-7; the table's D gene call, TRBD2, was not cross checked with the DNA. TRBV12-1 is flagged as a pseudogene. The CDR3 is 14 residues long. The CDR3 protein is CASSFAGRACEQYF. CDR3 DNA: TGTGCCAGCAGCTTTGCCGGGAGGGCCTGCGAGCAGTACTTC.

The gene calls are TRBV28 and TRBJ2-2; tentatively, D is TRBD2 (6 bases). Looked up from germline, CDR1 is MDHEN and CDR2 is SYDVKM. V was trimmed by 6 bases and J by 3 bases, leaving 20 bases between them. CDR3 length equals 17 residues. CDR3 in DNA: TGTGCCAGCAGCCCGTGGGGAGGCGCGAAGGACACCGGGGAGCTGTTTTTT. It encodes CASSPWGGAKDTGELFF.

The chain is built from TRBV5-6 and TRBJ2-7; 9 bases map to TRBD1. The CDR3 has 15 amino acids. With 3 bases clipped from V and 2 bases from J, the junction kept 6 bases outside the gene matches. Germline CDR1 is SGHDT and CDR2 is YYEEEE. CDR3 in amino acids: CASSWRTGVTYEQYF. The CDR3 nucleotides read TGTGCCAGCAGCTGGCGGACAGGGGTTACCTACGAGCAGTACTTC.

Only one count was recorded for this clone. V is TRBV5-4 and J is TRBJ2-7; 10 nucleotides agree with TRBD2. The ends lost 4 bases at V and 3 bases at J; junction bases unmatched: 10. The germline V gene has CDR1 SGHNT and CDR2 YYREEE (reference sequence). The CDR3 is made up of 16 amino acids. CDR3 sequence (DNA): TGTGCCAGCAGCGATCAACTAGCGGGAACTGTCTACGAGCAGTACTTC. This sequence encodes CASSDQLAGTVYEQYF.

This chain's CDR3 is CATSDHPRDRGGEQYF. In nucleotides, the CDR3 is TGTGCCACCAGCGACCACCCCAGAGACAGGGGGGGCGAGCAGTACTTC. This chain joins TRBV15 and TRBJ2-7, with TRBD1 identical over 9 bases. The CDR3 runs 16 residues. The germline gives CDR1 LNHNV, CDR2 YYDKDF (reference sequence). Trimming took 5 bases from V and 6 from J; bases not matched to a gene: 14.

This clone was seen a single time. The rearrangement uses TRBV5-5 and TRBJ1-1; no clear D. Germline V gene data show CDR1 as SGHKS and CDR2 as YYEKEE (reference sequence). Between the trimmed V and J ends, which lost 0 bases and 9 bases, there was a span of 15 bases. The CDR3 runs 14 residues. For the CDR3, the DNA is TGTGCCAGCAGCTTGGAGTATCTCCTCCCAAAAGCTTTCTTT. Protein: CASSLEYLLPKAFF. The full variable domain, rest sourced from reference TRBV5-5 and TRBJ1-1, is DAGVTQSPTHLIKTRGQQVTLRCSPISGHKSVSWYQQVLGQGPQFIFQYYEKEERGRGNFPDRFSARQFPNYSSELNVNALLLGDSALYLCASSLEYLLPKAFFGQGTRLTVV.

The chain joins TRBV28 to TRBJ2-1; 10 bases map to TRBD2. This CDR3 is built from 17 residues. The junction had 12 bases not matched to a gene; V was cut back by 3 bases and J by 7 bases. The germline gives CDR1 MDHEN, CDR2 SYDVKM. CDR3 DNA: TGTGCCAGCAGTTTTTGGGCTAGCGGGAGCCTACGGAATGAGCAGTTCTTC. Its translation: CASSFWASGSLRNEQFF.

Notes on this clone: The identical CDR3 is also encoded by other nucleotide sequences in the sample. The CDR3 loop reads CASSLSSRETQYF. The CDR3 DNA sequence: TGTGCCAGCAGCTTATCGAGTCGGGAGACCCAGTACTTC. The J gene is TRBJ2-5, the V gene TRBV7-3; no clear D gene. The CDR3 totals 13 residues. CDR1 is SGHTA and CDR2 is FQGTGA in the germline V gene. V lost 2 bases and J 5 bases, leaving 9 bases between the germline ends.

This clone was seen a single time. CDR3 loop: CASSDRDRGSYEQYF. In DNA, the CDR3 is TGCGCCAGCAGTGACAGGGACAGGGGTTCCTACGAGCAGTACTTC. The gene calls are TRBV10-2 and TRBJ2-7, with 10 bases matching TRBD1. From germline, CDR1 is WSHSY and CDR2 SAAADI. This CDR3 spans 15 amino acids. The junction had 3 bases not matched to a gene; V was cut back by 3 bases and J by 1 base.

V and J are TRBV4-1 and TRBJ2-1, with D perhaps TRBD1 (5 bases). The CDR3 extends over 17 amino acids. Trimming shortened V by 0 bases and J by 2 bases, and 14 bases separated the two germline ends. CDR1 MGHRA and CDR2 YSYEKL come from the germline V gene. The CDR3 DNA reads as TGCGCCAGCAGCCAAGAATTTTCAGGGCCCCCCTACAATGAGCAGTTCTTC. Translation gives CASSQEFSGPPYNEQFF.

This sequence joins TRBV11-2 and TRBJ1-2; 7 nucleotides align to TRBD1. Trimming took 4 bases from V and 10 from J; bases not matched to a gene: 12. CDR1 is SGHAT, CDR2 FQNNGV, per germline. The CDR3 contains 14 residues. CDR3 DNA: TGTGCCAGCAGCTCCATACCCCGGGACAGCCTCTACACCTTC. This encodes CASSSIPRDSLYTF.

This chain links TRBV5-4 with TRBJ1-1; no clear D gene. Germline-derived CDR1 and CDR2 are SGHNT and YYREEE (reference sequence). CDR3 length: 17 amino acids. Between the trimmed V and J ends, which lost 0 bases and 1 base, there was a span of 16 bases. The CDR3, as DNA: TGTGCCAGCAGCTTGGGCCGACATCTAACTCAGAACACTGAAGCTTTCTTT. Encoded protein: CASSLGRHLTQNTEAFF.